These T cell receptor beta chains were read from a single sample in a study of blood T cell repertoires in COVID-19. The assay was immunoSEQ multiplex PCR, and TCRdb's table has in-frame clones only and misses some. The data show fewer than 65,000 clones, with approximately 79% seen just once and 12% held by the top ten. Sequencing used peripheral blood. These receptors came from a human donor in a cohort sampled during active COVID-19. CDR3s include the opening cysteine and the closing phenylalanine or tryptophan. A D gene is named only where the DNA matches it firmly. Only part of the rows carry a size: once, few, many, or a class if the clone is expanded.

D gene	V gene	clone size	J gene	CDR3 DNA	CDR3 protein
.	TRBV30	.	TRBJ1-1	TGTGCCTGGAGTGTACAGTCAACGAACACTGAAGCTTTCTTT	CAWSVQSTNTEAFF
.	TRBV25-1	.	TRBJ1-4	TGTGCCAGCAGCAGGGTCATTAATGAAAAACTGTTTTTT	CASSRVINEKLFF
TRBD1	TRBV11-3	.	TRBJ1-1	TGTGCCAGCAGCCCACCCCCGGGACAGATGAACACTGAAGCTTTCTTT	CASSPPPGQMNTEAFF
.	TRBV6-2/TRBV6-3	.	TRBJ2-3	TGTGCCAGCAGTTACTCTCCCCGGGATACGCAGTATTTT	CASSYSPRDTQYF
.	TRBV5-6	.	TRBJ1-2	TGTGCCAGCAGTGACAGTAACTATGGCTACACCTTC	CASSDSNYGYTF
.	TRBV6-5	.	TRBJ1-2	TGTGCCAGCAGACAGAAGGCTAACTATGGCTACACCTTC	CASRQKANYGYTF
TRBD2	TRBV10-3	.	TRBJ2-1	TGTGCCATCGGTACTAGCGGGAGGGAGTCCTACAATGAGCAGTTCTTC	CAIGTSGRESYNEQFF
TRBD1	TRBV6-5	once	TRBJ1-1	TGTGCCAGCAGTCGTCGACAGGGGGAGAACACTGAAGCTTTCTTT	CASSRRQGENTEAFF
.	TRBV10-3	.	TRBJ2-1	TGTGCCATCAGGTCCCAACAGGGAGAACATATAAATGAGCAGTTCTTC	CAIRSQQGEHINEQFF
.	TRBV4-2	few	TRBJ1-5	TGTGCCAGCAGCTCCGGGGATGGGGATTATCAGCCCCAGCATTTT	CASSSGDGDYQPQHF
.	TRBV4-1	.	TRBJ1-5	TGCGCCAGCAGCCCCGGGCGTGCTTTGGTGGAGGGGCAGCCCCAGCATTTT	CASSPGRALVEGQPQHF
.	TRBV5-6	.	TRBJ1-2	TGTGCCAGCAGCCTTGAGTACAGGGTAACCTATGGCTACACCTTC	CASSLEYRVTYGYTF
TRBD2	TRBV19	.	TRBJ2-5	TGTGCCAGTACCGCCGGGACTAGTGGGGAGACCCAGTACTTC	CASTAGTSGETQYF
TRBD1	TRBV30	.	TRBJ1-2	TGTGCCTGGAGTGTAATCCCCAGGGGGTATGATGGCTACACCTTC	CAWSVIPRGYDGYTF
.	TRBV5-1	.	TRBJ2-1	TGCGCCAGCAGCTTAACAGGCCCACCTTCCTACAATGAGCAGTTCTTC	CASSLTGPPSYNEQFF
TRBD2	TRBV19	.	TRBJ2-5	TGTGCCAGTGGCGTAGGAGGGAGGGGACAAGAGACCCAGTACTTC	CASGVGGRGQETQYF
TRBD1	TRBV19	.	TRBJ1-2	TGTGCCAGTAGTATCGACTTGACAGGGGCCCTCTATGGCTACACCTTC	CASSIDLTGALYGYTF
.	TRBV6-6	.	TRBJ1-1	TGTGCCAGCAGTAACGGCAGGGGAGAGAACACTGAAGCTTTCTTT	CASSNGRGENTEAFF
.	TRBV5-1	few	TRBJ2-7	TGCGCCAGCAGCTTGGTTGGAGGGTACGAGCAGTACTTC	CASSLVGGYEQYF
.	TRBV6-4	.	TRBJ2-6	TGTGCCAGCAGTGACTCGCGCTCTGGGGCCAACGTCCTGACTTTC	CASSDSRSGANVLTF
.	TRBV25-1	.	TRBJ2-7	TGTGCCAGCAGTTCCAGGGGCCATTCCTACGAGCAGTACTTC	CASSSRGHSYEQYF
.	TRBV12-3/TRBV12-4	.	TRBJ2-1	TGTGCCAGCAGTTTAAATCTAGTGGAATTCTTC	CASSLNLVEFF
.	TRBV29-1	.	TRBJ2-1	TGCAGCGCCTATTACAATGAGCAGTTCTTC	CSAYYNEQFF
.	TRBV28	.	TRBJ1-1	TGTGCCAGCAGTTTATCACGGGCTGAAGCTTTCTTT	CASSLSRAEAFF
TRBD1	TRBV18	.	TRBJ1-2	TGTGCCAGCTCACTACCTCAGGGGGCCGAATATGGCTACACCTTC	CASSLPQGAEYGYTF
.	TRBV9	.	TRBJ2-3	TGTGCCAGCAGCCCCCTTTCCACAGATACGCAGTATTTT	CASSPLSTDTQYF
TRBD1	TRBV7-2	.	TRBJ1-3	TGTGCCAGCAGCTTAGATGGGACAGCTGGAAACACCATATATTTT	CASSLDGTAGNTIYF
.	TRBV9	.	TRBJ1-3	TGTGCCAGCAGCGTACAGGCGACTGGAAACACCATATATTTT	CASSVQATGNTIYF
.	TRBV12-3/TRBV12-4	.	TRBJ2-1	TGTGCCAGCAGTTTGGAGGGATACAATGAGCAGTTCTTC	CASSLEGYNEQFF
TRBD2	TRBV4-1	once	TRBJ2-7	TGCGCCAGCAGCCAAGGATCTAGCGGCTTCTACGAGCAGTACTTC	CASSQGSSGFYEQYF
.	TRBV18	.	TRBJ2-7	TGTGCCAGCTCAACCACAGGGCTATTGAAGGACGAGCAGTACTTC	CASSTTGLLKDEQYF
.	TRBV5-4	few	TRBJ2-1	TGTGCCAGCAGCTCCAACCGGGAGTCTCGAAATGAGCAGTTCTTC	CASSSNRESRNEQFF
TRBD1	TRBV7-2	.	TRBJ1-2	TGTGCCAGCAGCTTAGAGGGGACAGGGATTGGCTACACCTTC	CASSLEGTGIGYTF
TRBD1	TRBV2	.	TRBJ2-4	TGTGCCATTTCGGACAGGAGGAGAGACATTCAGTACTTC	CAISDRRRDIQYF
.	TRBV4-3	.	TRBJ2-2	TGCGCCAGCAGCCAAGAAAGGGGTGCCGGGGAGCTGTTTTTT	CASSQERGAGELFF
TRBD2	TRBV4-3	.	TRBJ2-1	TGCGCCAGCAGCCAATTACTAGCGGGAGGGTATGGCGACAATGAGCAGTTCTTC	CASSQLLAGGYGDNEQFF
.	TRBV7-9	.	TRBJ1-1	TGTGCCAGCAGCTTAGTTGCGGGGGGCGAGGCTTTCTTT	CASSLVAGGEAFF